Following are 18 T cell receptor beta chains from one sample sequenced in a study of T cell changes during pregnancy in multiple sclerosis. Assay: immunoSEQ multiplex PCR; the TCRdb copy retains only in-frame clones and omits some. The sample carries tens of thousands of clones, 86% recorded once. The source was CD8+ T cells from peripheral blood mononuclear cells, collected in the first trimester of pregnancy. The receptors here all came from a female donor in good health, enrolled as a control in a pregnancy study.

CDR3 bases: TGTGCCAATTCGGTGGGGAGAGATACGCAGTATTTT. Translation: CANSVGRDTQYF. The chain combines TRBV6-6 with TRBJ2-3; D perhaps matches TRBD2 (5 bases). V lost 10 bases, J lost 5 bases, and 13 bases lay in between. CDR3 size: 12 residues. The germline V gene has CDR1 MNHNY and CDR2 SVGAGI (reference sequence).

This chain links TRBV4-3 with TRBJ2-1, with 10 positions matching TRBD2. The germline V gene has CDR1 LGHNA and CDR2 YSLEER. With V trimmed by 2 bases and J by 5 bases, 6 bases remained unmatched. The CDR3 sequence is 16 residues long. CDR3 nucleotides: TGCGCCAGCAGCCAAACCGGGACTAGCGTTGACAATGAGCAGTTCTTC. Its protein is CASSQTGTSVDNEQFF.

The chain carries TRBV4-1 and TRBJ2-7; no definite D call. The V and J ends lost 4 bases and 7 bases respectively, with 14 bases between them. The germline CDR1 and CDR2 sequences are MGHRA and YSYEKL. CDR3 length: 13 amino acids. Here the CDR3 reads CASSLEHAPEQYF. CDR3 coding DNA: TGCGCCAGCAGCCTGGAGCACGCCCCAGAGCAGTACTTC.

The J gene is TRBJ1-4, the V gene TRBV7-9, with 9 bases identical to TRBD1. Germline CDR1 is SEHNR and CDR2 is FQNEAQ (reference sequence). J lost 3 bases, V lost 6 bases, and 5 bases had no gene match. CDR3 length equals 15 residues. The CDR3 region has the DNA TGTGCCAGCAGGTCCGGGACAGGGTCTAATGAAAAACTGTTTTTT. Amino acid sequence: CASRSGTGSNEKLFF.

The chain uses TRBV29-1 and TRBJ2-5; 9 nucleotides match TRBD2. Germline-derived CDR1 and CDR2 are SQVTM and ANQGSEA. The ends lost 6 bases at V and 8 bases at J; junction bases unmatched: 16. The CDR3 runs to 15 residues. The CDR3 sequence: CSVPSGEPSRGTQYF. The DNA of the CDR3 is TGCAGCGTCCCTAGCGGGGAACCTTCGAGAGGTACCCAGTACTTC.

This clone was recorded only once. This rearrangement joins TRBV10-3 to TRBJ2-1; D is possibly TRBD1 (6 bases). This CDR3 comprises 17 residues. The ends were cut back, 4 bases at V and 3 bases at J, with 19 bases in the middle. CDR1 ENHRY and CDR2 SYGVKD come from the germline V gene. The CDR3 DNA reads TGTGCCATCAGTGGGGGCAGGGGACCCACCTTCTACAATGAGCAGTTCTTC. Residues: CAISGGRGPTFYNEQFF.

The rearrangement joins TRBV27 to TRBJ2-4, with D uncertain. The CDR3 sequence is 15 residues long. The ends were cut back, 6 bases at V and 0 bases at J, with 12 bases in the middle. Germline V gives CDR1 MNHEY, CDR2 SMNVEV (reference sequence). CDR3 amino acids: CASSSLTLAKNIQYF. The DNA for the CDR3 is TGTGCCAGCAGCTCTCTAACTCTAGCCAAAAACATTCAGTACTTC.

The chain links TRBV9 to TRBJ2-1; tentatively, D is TRBD1 (7 bases). The germline CDR1 and CDR2 sequences are SGDLS and YYNGEE. Between the trimmed V and J ends, which lost 8 bases and 4 bases, there was a span of 19 bases. This CDR3 is built from 15 residues. CDR3 protein: CASQKEGTVYNEQFF. The CDR3, as DNA: TGTGCCAGTCAGAAGGAGGGGACAGTATACAATGAGCAGTTCTTC. Variable domain in full (rest from reference TRBV9 and TRBJ2-1): DSGVTQTPKHLITATGQRVTLRCSPRSGDLSVYWYQQSLDQGLQFLIQYYNGEERAKGNILERFSAQQFPDLHSELNLSSLELGDSALYFCASQKEGTVYNEQFFGPGTRLTVL.

For this clone: An end of the junction does not agree with germline; a read error may underlie this. The gene calls are TRBV7-2 and TRBJ1-2; 9 nucleotides align to TRBD1. CDR3 length: 15 amino acids. Germline assignment: CDR1 SGHTA and CDR2 FQGNSA. The DNA of the CDR3 is TGTGTCAGCAGCGAATCCGGGACAGGGTCCTATGGCTACACCTTC. Its protein is CVSSESGTGSYGYTF. The complete variable domain, with remaining parts taken from reference TRBV7-2 and TRBJ1-2, reads GAGVSQSPSNKVTEKGKDVELRCDPISGHTALYWYRQSLGQGLEFLIYFQGNSAPDKSGLPSDRFSAERTGGSVSTLTIQRTQQEDSAVYLCVSSESGTGSYGYTFGSGTRLTVV.

This clone is a singleton in its sample. The J gene is TRBJ2-2, the V gene TRBV5-1; D unclear. CDR3 length equals 14 residues. Germline CDR1 reads SGHRS; CDR2 reads YFSETQ. V shed 0 bases and J shed 4 bases, with 7 bases lying between them. CDR3 nucleotides: TGCGCCAGCAGCTTGGAGGAGCCCACCGGGGAGCTGTTTTTT. Its protein is CASSLEEPTGELFF.

The gene calls are TRBV5-6 and TRBJ2-7; D may be TRBD2 (6 bases). V dropped 0 bases and J dropped 6 bases, with 7 bases sitting between them. Germline values: CDR1 SGHDT, CDR2 YYEEEE. This CDR3 is built from 12 residues. CDR3 amino acids: CASSLGGGEQYF. CDR3 DNA sequence: TGTGCCAGCAGCTTGGGGGGAGGCGAGCAGTACTTC.

This clone was recorded once. The chain is built from TRBV20-1 and TRBJ1-1; D not resolved. The CDR3 is 11 amino acids. The germline CDR1 and CDR2 sequences are DFQATT and SNEGSKA (reference sequence). Trimming pared 5 bases from V and 4 bases from J, leaving 8 bases between. In DNA form, the CDR3 reads TGCAGTGCTGCAGGTTTCACTGAAGCTTTCTTT. It codes for CSAAGFTEAFF.

The chain uses TRBV7-2 and TRBJ2-1, with 7 bases matching TRBD1. Germline lookup yields CDR1 SGHTA and CDR2 FQGNSA. The V and J ends lost 5 bases and 4 bases, in that order; junction bases with no gene match: 8. This CDR3 comprises 15 residues. In DNA, the CDR3 is TGTGCCAGCAGCCCCGGGACAGAACCTTACAATGAGCAGTTCTTC. Translated, it gives CASSPGTEPYNEQFF.

This clone is a singleton in its sample. This chain uses TRBV10-2 with TRBJ2-5, with 8 positions matching TRBD1. This CDR3 has 15 amino acids. CDR1 WSHSY and CDR2 SAAADI come from the germline V gene. The V gene end was trimmed by 8 bases and the J gene end by 1 base; junction bases not matched to a gene: 9. The CDR3 spells CASLQGQAIQETQYF. CDR3 DNA: TGCGCCAGCCTCCAGGGACAGGCCATCCAAGAGACCCAGTACTTC.

This clone has more than one count but fewer than ten. The V gene is TRBV7-9, the J gene TRBJ2-7; TRBD1 is a possible D gene (5 bases). V was trimmed by 3 bases and J by 3 bases, leaving 6 bases between them. The V gene's germline CDR1 is SEHNR and CDR2 FQNEAQ (reference sequence). This CDR3 is 12 amino acids long. CDR3 in amino acids: CASSFDSYEQYF. Here the CDR3 DNA reads TGTGCCAGCAGCTTCGACAGCTACGAGCAGTACTTC.

Here the CDR3 DNA reads TGTGCCAGCAGCCCCGGACTAGCGGGGGGGGTCCCCCTCCCCGATACGCAGTATTTT. Its protein product is CASSPGLAGGVPLPDTQYF. V usage is TRBV13 and J usage is TRBJ2-3; 15 bases agree with TRBD2. This CDR3 has 19 amino acids. The V gene end was trimmed by 5 bases and the J gene end by 6 bases; junction bases not matched to a gene: 15. The germline gives CDR1 PRHDT, CDR2 FYEKMQ (reference sequence).

V and J are TRBV7-9 and TRBJ1-4, with TRBD1 matching over 7 bases. The CDR3 contains 13 residues. Germline V gene lookup returns CDR1 SEHNR and CDR2 FQNEAQ (reference sequence). V was clipped by 8 bases and J by 6 bases; unmatched bases: 6. CDR3 in amino acids: CASATGTDEKLFF. As DNA, the CDR3 is TGTGCCAGCGCAACCGGGACAGATGAAAAACTGTTTTTT.

Here the CDR3 DNA reads TGTGCCAGCACCAAAGGCAGCCCAGGGAACAATCAGCCCCAGCATTTT. Its translation: CASTKGSPGNNQPQHF. The rearrangement joins TRBV27 to TRBJ1-5, with a tentative D call TRBD1 (5 bases). The germline V gene has CDR1 MNHEY and CDR2 SMNVEV (reference sequence). The V end lost 7 bases, the J end lost 3 bases, and 19 bases lay between the germline ends. CDR3 length: 16 residues.